This T cell receptor beta chain was found in a study of vaccination effects on CD4 cells after COVID-19 (dated by TCRdb to between 2021 and 2022). Some background on the complete study: To identify antigen-specific CD4+ T cell clonotypes by their expansion, the ViraFEST assay first stimulated PBMC with viral peptide pools and then applied TCR sequencing. Each participant received two doses of an mRNA SARS-CoV-2 vaccine, either BNT162b2 or mRNA-1273. Each well held 1.5 million to 2.5 million PBMC cultured in IMDM containing about 5.5% human AB serum, 9.5 to 10 IU/ml IL-2 and gentamicin, along with around 11 ug/ml peptides. In both COVID-19 convalescent patients and infection-naive vaccine recipients, the study compared SARS-CoV-2 spike-specific CD4+ TCR repertoires from before mRNA vaccination with those from after it. Altogether, approximately 10 COVID-19 convalescent patients and a few SARS-CoV-2-naive healthy vaccine recipients made up the full study. Cultures from other donors in the study were sequenced with the Oncomine TCR Beta short-read assay on an Illumina iSeq 100.

Study-wide findings and limitations: In healthy vaccine recipients, vaccine-induced clones were almost all SARS-CoV-2 mono-reactive, with only 1 of 255 being cross-reactive with common cold coronaviruses. Both infection-induced and vaccine-induced clones contracted markedly at late post-vaccination timepoints, which is consistent with waning T cell responses. Only a small number of convalescent patients were included, and no early post-infection timepoints were available, which limited the study.

The library was built by means of the immunoSEQ multiplex PCR assay. DNA from the CD4+ T cells that had been cultured and isolated underwent TCR beta CDR3 sequencing. In the original analysis: Non-productive TCR sequences were discarded, and reads were trimmed to the CDR3 region, with only CDR3s of 7 or more amino acids retained. The MANAFEST web app was used to identify antigen-specific clonotypes by comparing expansion in peptide wells with expansion in reference cultures. For clones to be considered positive, expansion at FDR<0.05 versus reference and all other wells, an odds ratio above 5, and a frequency above 0.1% in two replicate wells were required. Clonotypes significantly expanded in SARS-CoV-2 spike wells and in at least one common cold coronavirus spike condition were defined as cross-reactive. CDR3 similarity was assessed by Levenshtein distance with the stringdist R package, and unrooted trees were built with ape in R 3.6.1. TCRdb provides this immuneACCESS table in a form limited to in-frame rearrangements. Some clones are lacking; in checked studies, under half of them reflect an unresolved V gene, and why the rest are absent is not known. V and J calls and clone size follow that table, whereas D and trimming were derived from the DNA. This sample is represented by 32,000 or so clones; 65% to 70% of them were singletons. Together, the top ten hold 4.2% of the sample.

After less than 13 days of culture, CD4+ T cells were isolated with the EasySep CD4+ T cell isolation kit. The absence of prior SARS-CoV-2 infection in healthy vaccine recipients was confirmed by negative nucleocapsid antibodies before and after vaccination. Half of the culture medium was replaced with fresh IL-2-containing medium on days 3 and 7. Unless noted otherwise, every peptide stimulation condition was grown in triplicate wells. Using Ficoll-Paque Plus gradient centrifugation, PBMC were separated from whole blood and then either used fresh or cryopreserved at -140C. The QIAamp micro DNA kit was used to extract genomic DNA from the cultured CD4+ T cells. A note on this clone: The target of this receptor is not known. Per-base quality was not reported, and no clone a single base away is much larger than it.

Counted from cysteine to phenylalanine, this CDR3 has 13 amino acids. Solely the CDR3 DNA is kept, with 39 bases framed from the first base. Cut back by 4 bases and 5 bases, the V and J ends lie 11 bases apart. CDR1 and CDR2 are read off the germline V gene as SGDLS and YYNGEE. The sequenced sample was CD4+ T cells from PBMCs cultured without peptide, obtained before COVID-19 vaccination. The sequence came from a human donor who received a COVID-19 vaccine. The rearranged segments are TRBV9 and TRBJ2-3; TRBD2 might be the D gene, on 5 matching bases. The sequenced DNA: TGTGCCAGCAGCTACACTAGTAAAGATACGCAGTATTTT. The translation is CASSYTSKDTQYF.